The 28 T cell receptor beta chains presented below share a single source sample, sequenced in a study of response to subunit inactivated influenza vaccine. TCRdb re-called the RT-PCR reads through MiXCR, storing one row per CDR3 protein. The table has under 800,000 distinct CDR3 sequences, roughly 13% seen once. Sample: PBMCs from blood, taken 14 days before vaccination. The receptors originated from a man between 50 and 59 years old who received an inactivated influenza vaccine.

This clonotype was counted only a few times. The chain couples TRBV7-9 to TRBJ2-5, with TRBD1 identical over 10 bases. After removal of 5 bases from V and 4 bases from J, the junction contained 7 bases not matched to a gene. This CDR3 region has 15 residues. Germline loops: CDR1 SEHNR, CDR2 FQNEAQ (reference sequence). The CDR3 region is CASSHLTGGLETQYF. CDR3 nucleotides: TGTGCCAGCAGCCATTTGACAGGGGGCCTAGAGACCCAGTACTTC.

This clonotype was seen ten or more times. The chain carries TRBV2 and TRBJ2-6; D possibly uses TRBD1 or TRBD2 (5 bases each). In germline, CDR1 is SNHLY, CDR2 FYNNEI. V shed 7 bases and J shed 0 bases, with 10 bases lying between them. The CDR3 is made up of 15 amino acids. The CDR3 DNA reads TGTGCCAGCAAGCTGGGACCCTCTGGGGCCAACGTCCTGACTTTC. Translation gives CASKLGPSGANVLTF.

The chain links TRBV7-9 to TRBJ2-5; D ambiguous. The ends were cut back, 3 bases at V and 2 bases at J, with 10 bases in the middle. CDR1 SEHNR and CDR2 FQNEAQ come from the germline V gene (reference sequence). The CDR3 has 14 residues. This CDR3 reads CASSFPSAQETQYF. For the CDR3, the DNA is TGTGCCAGCAGCTTCCCCAGTGCGCAAGAGACCCAGTACTTC.

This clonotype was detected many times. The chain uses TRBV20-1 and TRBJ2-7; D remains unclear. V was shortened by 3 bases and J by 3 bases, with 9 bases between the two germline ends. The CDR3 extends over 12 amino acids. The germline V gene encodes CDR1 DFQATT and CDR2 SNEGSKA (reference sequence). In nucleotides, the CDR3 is TGCAGTGCTAGTGGGAAGCTCTACGAGCAGTACTTC. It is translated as CSASGKLYEQYF.

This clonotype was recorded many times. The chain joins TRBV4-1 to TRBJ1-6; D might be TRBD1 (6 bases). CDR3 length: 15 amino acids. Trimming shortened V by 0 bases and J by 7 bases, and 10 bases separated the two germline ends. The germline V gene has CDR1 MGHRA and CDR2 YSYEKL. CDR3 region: CASSQDRTVNSPLHF. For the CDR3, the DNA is TGCGCCAGCAGCCAAGATAGGACAGTGAATTCACCCCTCCACTTT.

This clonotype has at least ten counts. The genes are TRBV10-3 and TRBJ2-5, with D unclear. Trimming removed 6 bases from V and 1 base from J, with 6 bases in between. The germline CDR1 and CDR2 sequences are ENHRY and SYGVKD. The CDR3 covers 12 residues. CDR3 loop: CAIRGLQETQYF. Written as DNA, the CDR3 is TGTGCCATCAGAGGGCTCCAAGAGACCCAGTACTTC.

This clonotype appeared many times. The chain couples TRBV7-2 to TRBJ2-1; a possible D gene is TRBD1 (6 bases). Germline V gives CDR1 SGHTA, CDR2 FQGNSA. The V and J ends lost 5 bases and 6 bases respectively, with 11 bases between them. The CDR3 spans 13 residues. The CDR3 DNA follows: TGTGCCAGCAGCGTGGGACACGGCAATGAGCAGTTCTTC. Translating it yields CASSVGHGNEQFF. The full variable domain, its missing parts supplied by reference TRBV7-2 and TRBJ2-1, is GAGVSQSPSNKVTEKGKDVELRCDPISGHTALYWYRQSLGQGLEFLIYFQGNSAPDKSGLPSDRFSAERTGGSVSTLTIQRTQQEDSAVYLCASSVGHGNEQFFGPGTRLTVL.

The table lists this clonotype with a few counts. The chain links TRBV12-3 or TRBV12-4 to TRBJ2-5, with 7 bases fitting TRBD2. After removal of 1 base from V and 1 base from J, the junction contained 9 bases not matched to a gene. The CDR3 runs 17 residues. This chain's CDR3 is CASSLGFAGDFQETQYF. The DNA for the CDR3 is TGTGCCAGCAGTTTAGGGTTTGCGGGGGATTTCCAAGAGACCCAGTACTTC.

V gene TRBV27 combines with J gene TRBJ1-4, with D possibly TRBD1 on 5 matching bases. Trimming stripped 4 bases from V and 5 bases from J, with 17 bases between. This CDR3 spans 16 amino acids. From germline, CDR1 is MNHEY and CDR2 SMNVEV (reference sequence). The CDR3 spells CASSSRDPNPNEKLFF. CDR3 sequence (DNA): TGTGCCAGCAGTTCCCGGGACCCTAACCCGAATGAAAAACTGTTTTTT.

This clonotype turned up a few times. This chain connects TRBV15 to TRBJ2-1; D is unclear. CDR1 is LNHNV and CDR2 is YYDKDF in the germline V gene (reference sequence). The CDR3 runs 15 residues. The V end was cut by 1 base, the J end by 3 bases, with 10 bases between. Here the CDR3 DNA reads TGTGCCACCAGCAGAGTCTCAGCTAGCTACAATGAGCAGTTCTTC. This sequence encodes CATSRVSASYNEQFF.

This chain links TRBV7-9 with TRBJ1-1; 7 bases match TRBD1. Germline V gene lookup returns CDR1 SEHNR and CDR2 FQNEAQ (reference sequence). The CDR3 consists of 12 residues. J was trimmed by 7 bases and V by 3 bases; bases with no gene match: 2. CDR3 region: CASSFGDSEAFF. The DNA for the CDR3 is TGTGCCAGCAGCTTCGGGGACAGTGAAGCTTTCTTT.

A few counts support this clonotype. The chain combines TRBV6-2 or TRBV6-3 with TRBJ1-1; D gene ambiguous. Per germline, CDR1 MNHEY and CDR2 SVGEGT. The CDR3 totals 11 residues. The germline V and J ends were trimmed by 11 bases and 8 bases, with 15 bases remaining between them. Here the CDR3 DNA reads TGTGCCTCATTTGCGACGGGGGAAGCTTTCTTT. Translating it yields CASFATGEAFF.

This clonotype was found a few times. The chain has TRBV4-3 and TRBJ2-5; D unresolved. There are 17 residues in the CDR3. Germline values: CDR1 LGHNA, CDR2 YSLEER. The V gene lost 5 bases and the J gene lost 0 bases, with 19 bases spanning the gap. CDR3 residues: CASSSPRPFSNQETQYF. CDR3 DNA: TGCGCCAGCAGCTCCCCCCGGCCCTTTTCCAACCAAGAGACCCAGTACTTC.

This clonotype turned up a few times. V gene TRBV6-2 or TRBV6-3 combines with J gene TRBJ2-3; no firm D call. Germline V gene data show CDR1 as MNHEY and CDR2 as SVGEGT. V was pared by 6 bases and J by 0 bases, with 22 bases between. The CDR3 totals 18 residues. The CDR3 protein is CASSPDVGSPPSTDTQYF. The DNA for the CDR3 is TGTGCCAGCAGCCCCGACGTGGGATCTCCCCCTAGCACAGATACGCAGTATTTT.

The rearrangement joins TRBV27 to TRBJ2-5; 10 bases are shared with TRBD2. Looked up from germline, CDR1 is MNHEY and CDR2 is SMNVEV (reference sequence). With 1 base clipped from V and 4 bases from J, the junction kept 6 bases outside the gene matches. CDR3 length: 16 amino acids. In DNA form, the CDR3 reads TGTGCCAGCAGTTTATTTGGGACTAGCGTTCTAGAGACCCAGTACTTC. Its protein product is CASSLFGTSVLETQYF.

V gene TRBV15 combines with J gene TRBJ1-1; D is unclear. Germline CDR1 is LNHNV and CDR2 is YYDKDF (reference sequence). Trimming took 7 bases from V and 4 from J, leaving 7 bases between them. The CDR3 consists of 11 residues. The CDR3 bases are TGTGCCACCACTATTGGCACTGAAGCTTTCTTT. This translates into CATTIGTEAFF.

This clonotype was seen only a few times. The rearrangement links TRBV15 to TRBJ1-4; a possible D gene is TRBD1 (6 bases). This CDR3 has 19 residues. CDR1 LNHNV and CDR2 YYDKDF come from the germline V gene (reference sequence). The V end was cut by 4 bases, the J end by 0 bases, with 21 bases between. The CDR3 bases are TGTGCCACCAGCACAGGCGATTCAAGGGGGAGTGCAACTAATGAAAAACTGTTTTTT. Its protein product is CATSTGDSRGSATNEKLFF.

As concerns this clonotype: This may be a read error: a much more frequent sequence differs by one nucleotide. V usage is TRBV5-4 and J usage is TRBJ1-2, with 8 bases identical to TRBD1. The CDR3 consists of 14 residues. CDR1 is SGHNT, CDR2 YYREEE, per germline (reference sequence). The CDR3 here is CASGLAQGALDYTF. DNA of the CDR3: TGTGCCAGCGGCTTGGCCCAGGGGGCTCTCGACTACACCTTC. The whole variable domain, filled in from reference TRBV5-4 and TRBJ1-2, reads ETGVTQSPTHLIKTRGQQVTLRCSSQSGHNTVSWYQQALGQGPQFIFQYYREEENGRGNFPPRFSGLQFPNYSSELNVNALELDDSALYLCASGLAQGALDYTFGSGTRLTVV.

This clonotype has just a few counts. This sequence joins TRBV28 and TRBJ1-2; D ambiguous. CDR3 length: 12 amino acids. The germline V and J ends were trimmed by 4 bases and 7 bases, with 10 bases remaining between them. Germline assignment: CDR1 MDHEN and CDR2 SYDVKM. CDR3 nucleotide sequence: TGTGCCAGCAGTTCTTCAGGCGGTGGCTACACCTTC. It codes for CASSSSGGGYTF.

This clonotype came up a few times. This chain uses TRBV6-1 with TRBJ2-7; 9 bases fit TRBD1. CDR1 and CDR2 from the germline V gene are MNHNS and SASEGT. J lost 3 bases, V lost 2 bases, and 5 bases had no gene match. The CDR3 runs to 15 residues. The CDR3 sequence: CASSELGQGLYEQYF. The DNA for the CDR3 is TGTGCCAGCAGTGAACTAGGACAGGGGCTCTACGAGCAGTACTTC.

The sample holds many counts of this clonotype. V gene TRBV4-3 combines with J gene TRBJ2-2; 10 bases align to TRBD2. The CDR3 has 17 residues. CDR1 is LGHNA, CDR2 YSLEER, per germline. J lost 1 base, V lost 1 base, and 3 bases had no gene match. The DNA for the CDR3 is TGCGCCAGCAGCCAAGCTCTAGCGGGGGTGAACACCGGGGAGCTGTTTTTT. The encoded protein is CASSQALAGVNTGELFF.

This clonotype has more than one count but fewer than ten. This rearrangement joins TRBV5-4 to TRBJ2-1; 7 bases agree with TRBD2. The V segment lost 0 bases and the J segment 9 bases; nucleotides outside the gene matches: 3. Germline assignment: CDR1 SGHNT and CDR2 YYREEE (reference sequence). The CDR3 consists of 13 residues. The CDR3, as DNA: TGTGCCAGCAGCTTGGGGGCTAGCGGTGAGCAGTTCTTC. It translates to CASSLGASGEQFF.

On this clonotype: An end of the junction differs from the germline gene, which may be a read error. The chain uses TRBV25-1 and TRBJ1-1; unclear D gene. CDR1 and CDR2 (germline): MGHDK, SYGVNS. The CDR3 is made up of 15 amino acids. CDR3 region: CASSESAGLKTEAFF. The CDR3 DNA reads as TGTGCCAGCAGTGAATCGGCCGGGTTGAAGACTGAAGCTTTCTTT.

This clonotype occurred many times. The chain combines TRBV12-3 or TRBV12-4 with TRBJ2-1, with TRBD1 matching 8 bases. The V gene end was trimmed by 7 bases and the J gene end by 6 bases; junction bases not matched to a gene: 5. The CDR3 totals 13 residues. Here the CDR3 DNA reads TGTGCCAGCAAACAGGGGACAGGCAATGAGCAGTTCTTC. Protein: CASKQGTGNEQFF.

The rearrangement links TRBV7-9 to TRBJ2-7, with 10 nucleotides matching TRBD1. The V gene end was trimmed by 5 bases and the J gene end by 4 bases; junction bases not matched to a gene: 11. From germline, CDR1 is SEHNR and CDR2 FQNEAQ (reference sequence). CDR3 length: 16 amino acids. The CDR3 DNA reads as TGTGCCAGCAGCCGTAAACCGGGACAGGGGAAATACGAGCAGTACTTC. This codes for CASSRKPGQGKYEQYF.

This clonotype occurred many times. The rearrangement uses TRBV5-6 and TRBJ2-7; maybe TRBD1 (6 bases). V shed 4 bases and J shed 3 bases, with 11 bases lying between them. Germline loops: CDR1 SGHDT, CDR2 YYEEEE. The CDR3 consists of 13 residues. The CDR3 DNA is TGTGCCAGCAGCGGGACACCCTTCTACGAGCAGTACTTC. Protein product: CASSGTPFYEQYF.

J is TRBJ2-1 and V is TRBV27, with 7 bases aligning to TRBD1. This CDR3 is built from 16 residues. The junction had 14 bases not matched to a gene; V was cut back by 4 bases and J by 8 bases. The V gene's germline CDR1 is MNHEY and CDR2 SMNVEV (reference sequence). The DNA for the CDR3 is TGTGCCAGCAGTTCCTCAGGGACAGTTGTCCGGGATGAGCAGTTCTTC. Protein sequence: CASSSSGTVVRDEQFF.

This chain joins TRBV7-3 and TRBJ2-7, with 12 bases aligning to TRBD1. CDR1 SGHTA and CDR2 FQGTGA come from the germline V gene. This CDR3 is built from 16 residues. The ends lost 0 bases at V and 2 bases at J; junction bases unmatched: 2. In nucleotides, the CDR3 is TGTGCCAGCAGCTTAACGGGGACAGGGGGCACCTACGAGCAGTACTTC. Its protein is CASSLTGTGGTYEQYF.